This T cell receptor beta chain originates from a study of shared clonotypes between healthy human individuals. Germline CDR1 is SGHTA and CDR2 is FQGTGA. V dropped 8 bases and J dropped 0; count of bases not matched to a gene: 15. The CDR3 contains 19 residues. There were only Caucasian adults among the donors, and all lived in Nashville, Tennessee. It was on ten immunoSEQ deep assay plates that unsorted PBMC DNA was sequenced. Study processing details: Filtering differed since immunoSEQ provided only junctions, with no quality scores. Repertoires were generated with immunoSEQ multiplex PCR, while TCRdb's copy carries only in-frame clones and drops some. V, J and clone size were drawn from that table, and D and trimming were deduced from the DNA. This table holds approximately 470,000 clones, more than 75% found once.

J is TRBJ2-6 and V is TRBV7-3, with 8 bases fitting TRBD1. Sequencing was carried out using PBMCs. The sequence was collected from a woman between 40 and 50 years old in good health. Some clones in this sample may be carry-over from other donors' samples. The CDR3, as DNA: TGTGCCAGCTTGGGGCGGACAGGGATCCCTCTCTCTGGGGCCAACGTCCTGACTTTC. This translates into CASLGRTGIPLSGANVLTF.